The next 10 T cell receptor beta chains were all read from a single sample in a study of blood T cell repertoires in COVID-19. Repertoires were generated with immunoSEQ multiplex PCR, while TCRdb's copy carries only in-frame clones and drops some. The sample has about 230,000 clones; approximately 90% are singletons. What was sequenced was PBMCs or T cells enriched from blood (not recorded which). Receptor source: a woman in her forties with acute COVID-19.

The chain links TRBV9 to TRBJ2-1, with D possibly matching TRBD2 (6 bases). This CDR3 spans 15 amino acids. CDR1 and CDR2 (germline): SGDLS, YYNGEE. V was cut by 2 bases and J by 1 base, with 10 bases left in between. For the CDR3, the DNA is TGTGCCAGCAGCGTCGGGACTCTGTCCTACAATGAGCAGTTCTTC. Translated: CASSVGTLSYNEQFF.

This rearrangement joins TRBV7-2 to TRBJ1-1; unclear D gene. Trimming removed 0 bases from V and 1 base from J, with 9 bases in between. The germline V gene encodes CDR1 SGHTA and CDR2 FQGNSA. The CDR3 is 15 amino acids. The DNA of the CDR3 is TGTGCCAGCAGCTTAGCGCAAACAGCGAACACTGAAGCTTTCTTT. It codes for CASSLAQTANTEAFF.

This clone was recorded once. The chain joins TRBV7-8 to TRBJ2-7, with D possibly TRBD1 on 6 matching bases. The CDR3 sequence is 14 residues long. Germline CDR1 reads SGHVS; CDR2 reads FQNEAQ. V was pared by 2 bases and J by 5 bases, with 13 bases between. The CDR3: CASSLRGGWNEQYV. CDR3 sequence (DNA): TGTGCCAGCAGCTTAAGAGGGGGATGGAACGAGCAGTACGTC.

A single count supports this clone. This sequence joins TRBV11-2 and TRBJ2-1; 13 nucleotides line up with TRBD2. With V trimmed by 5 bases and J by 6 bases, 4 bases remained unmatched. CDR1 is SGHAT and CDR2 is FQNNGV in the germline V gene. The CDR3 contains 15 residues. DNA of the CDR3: TGTGCCAGCAGCCCGGGACTAGCGGGACTCAATGAGCAGTTCTTC. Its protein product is CASSPGLAGLNEQFF.

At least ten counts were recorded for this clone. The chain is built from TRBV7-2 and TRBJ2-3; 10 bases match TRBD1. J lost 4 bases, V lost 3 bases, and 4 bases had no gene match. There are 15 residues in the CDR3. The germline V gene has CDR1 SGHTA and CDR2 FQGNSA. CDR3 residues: CASSLGQGLADTQYF. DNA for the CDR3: TGTGCCAGCAGCTTGGGACAGGGGCTGGCAGATACGCAGTATTTT.

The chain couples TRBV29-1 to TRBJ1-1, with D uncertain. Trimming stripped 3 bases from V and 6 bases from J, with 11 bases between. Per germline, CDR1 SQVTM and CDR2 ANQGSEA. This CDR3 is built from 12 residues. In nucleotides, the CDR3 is TGCAGCGTTGATTCGGGATACGCTGAAGCTTTCTTT. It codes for CSVDSGYAEAFF.

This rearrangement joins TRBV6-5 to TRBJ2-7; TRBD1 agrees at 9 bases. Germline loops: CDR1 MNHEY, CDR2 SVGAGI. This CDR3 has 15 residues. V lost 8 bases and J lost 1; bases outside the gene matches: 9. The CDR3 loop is CASYDRGATSYEQYF. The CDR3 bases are TGTGCCAGCTACGACAGGGGGGCTACATCCTACGAGCAGTACTTC.

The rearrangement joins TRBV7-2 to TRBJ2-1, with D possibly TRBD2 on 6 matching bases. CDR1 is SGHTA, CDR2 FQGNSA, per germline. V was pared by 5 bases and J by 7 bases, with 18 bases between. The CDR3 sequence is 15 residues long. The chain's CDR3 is CASSGPRDSRNEQFF. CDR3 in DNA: TGTGCCAGCAGCGGGCCTCGGGACTCCCGAAATGAGCAGTTCTTC.

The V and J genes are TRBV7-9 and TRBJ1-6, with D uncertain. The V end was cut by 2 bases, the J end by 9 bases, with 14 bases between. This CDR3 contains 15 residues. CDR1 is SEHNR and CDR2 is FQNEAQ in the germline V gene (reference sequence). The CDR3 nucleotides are TGTGCCAGCAGCTTAAGAACCGGGTACCCTTCACCCCTCCACTTT. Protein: CASSLRTGYPSPLHF.

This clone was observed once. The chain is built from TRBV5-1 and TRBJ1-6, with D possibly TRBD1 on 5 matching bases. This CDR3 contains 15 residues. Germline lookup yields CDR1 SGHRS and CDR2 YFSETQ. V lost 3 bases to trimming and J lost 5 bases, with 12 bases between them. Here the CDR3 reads CASSSRDSNNSPLHF. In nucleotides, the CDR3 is TGCGCCAGCAGCTCCAGGGACTCAAATAATTCACCCCTCCACTTT.